This passage covers 31 T cell receptor beta chains from one sample sequenced in a study of blood T cell repertoires in COVID-19. The protocol was immunoSEQ multiplex PCR, while the TCRdb copy is restricted to in-frame clones and leaves out a portion. The sample includes around 260,000 clones, over 80% of them seen just once. Sequences were obtained from peripheral blood. The receptors were gathered from a man in his 60s who had recovered from COVID-19.

V and J are TRBV25-1 and TRBJ1-1, with D uncertain. This CDR3 has 10 residues. Germline V gene sequence: CDR1 MGHDK, CDR2 SYGVNS. Trimming took off 8 bases at V and 3 bases at J, with 4 bases between the two ends. The CDR3 DNA sequence: TGTGCCAGCCCTCACACTGAAGCTTTCTTT. Translating it yields CASPHTEAFF.

V is TRBV19 and J is TRBJ2-1; 10 bases are a match to TRBD1. Germline V gene sequence: CDR1 LNHDA, CDR2 SQIVND (reference sequence). The CDR3 is 17 amino acids. Trimming removed 3 bases from V and 5 bases from J; junction bases left unmatched: 10. The CDR3 DNA is TGTGCCAGTAGTATTGGGGTGGGGACAGGGGACAACAATGAGCAGTTCTTC. This gives the protein CASSIGVGTGDNNEQFF.

DNA of the CDR3: TGTGCCAGCAGCGCCGGACAGGGAGGATCCTATGGCTACACCTTC. Translation: CASSAGQGGSYGYTF. This chain connects TRBV5-8 to TRBJ1-2; 8 bases are a match to TRBD1. CDR3 length: 15 amino acids. V lost 4 bases and J lost 4; bases outside the gene matches: 9. Per the germline V gene, CDR1 is SGHTS and CDR2 is YDEGEE. Based on the CDR3 plus reference TRBV5-8 and TRBJ1-2, the full variable domain is EAGVTQSPTHLIKTRGQQATLRCSPISGHTSVYWYQQALGLGLQFLLWYDEGEERNRGNFPPRFSGRQFPNYSSELNVNALELEDSALYLCASSAGQGGSYGYTFGSGTRLTVV.

CDR3 loop: CSVSHSGTQYF. DNA for the CDR3: TGCAGCGTTTCGCACTCTGGTACGCAGTATTTT. The V gene is TRBV29-1, the J gene TRBJ2-3; D gene ambiguous. The germline CDR1 and CDR2 sequences are SQVTM and ANQGSEA. V gave up 5 bases and J gave up 8 bases, with 11 bases separating them. The CDR3 loop spans 11 amino acids.

The V gene is TRBV19, the J gene TRBJ2-2; TRBD1 aligns across 8 bases. Per the germline V gene, CDR1 is LNHDA and CDR2 is SQIVND (reference sequence). The CDR3 spans 15 residues. V was pared by 4 bases and J by 6 bases, with 7 bases of the junction left unmatched. The CDR3 here is CASSNGQGWAGELFF. CDR3 DNA sequence: TGTGCCAGTAGTAACGGACAGGGCTGGGCCGGGGAGCTGTTTTTT.

The chain carries TRBV19 and TRBJ1-2, with 8 positions matching TRBD1. Germline CDR1 and CDR2: LNHDA and SQIVND (reference sequence). Unmatched junction bases numbered 4, after V lost 3 bases and J lost 1 base. The CDR3 is made up of 15 amino acids. The CDR3: CASSIPGQGNYGYTF. The CDR3 DNA reads TGTGCCAGTAGTATTCCCGGACAGGGTAACTATGGCTACACCTTC.

The genes are TRBV9 and TRBJ2-5; TRBD2 agrees at 8 bases. This CDR3 has 14 amino acids. Germline CDR1 is SGDLS and CDR2 is YYNGEE. Trimming at V came to 1 base and at J to 1 base, leaving 0 bases not matched to a gene. The CDR3 DNA reads as TGTGCCAGCAGCGTAACTAGCGGCCAAGAGACCCAGTACTTC. Its translation: CASSVTSGQETQYF. The variable domain in full, completed from reference TRBV9 and TRBJ2-5, reads DSGVTQTPKHLITATGQRVTLRCSPRSGDLSVYWYQQSLDQGLQFLIQYYNGEERAKGNILERFSAQQFPDLHSELNLSSLELGDSALYFCASSVTSGQETQYFGPGTRLLVL.

The genes are TRBV27 and TRBJ2-7, with a weak D call TRBD1 (6 bases). Germline CDR1 MNHEY, CDR2 SMNVEV (reference sequence). Trimming pared 6 bases from V and 0 bases from J, leaving 12 bases between. This CDR3 has 14 amino acids. The CDR3, as DNA: TGTGCCAGCAGACAGGGTTCGAGCTCCTACGAGCAGTACTTC. Amino acid sequence: CASRQGSSSYEQYF.

The rearrangement uses TRBV12-5 and TRBJ1-1; weak D call: TRBD1 (6 bases). From germline, CDR1 is LGHNT and CDR2 FRNRAP. CDR3 size: 13 residues. Trimming took 1 base from V and 5 from J, leaving 8 bases between them. CDR3 coding DNA: TGTGCTAGTGGTTTGGCCCAGGGGACTGAAGCTTTCTTT. This translates into CASGLAQGTEAFF.

Points on this clone: A junction end diverges from the germline sequence, so it may reflect a read error. The V and J genes are TRBV7-6 and TRBJ2-2; the match to TRBD2 covers 9 bases. This CDR3 comprises 19 residues. Looked up from germline, CDR1 is SGHVS and CDR2 is FNYEAQ. The CDR3 DNA sequence: TGTGTCAGCAGCTTACGGTCCCCGGGACTAGCATCGAACACCGGGGAGCTGTTTTTT. Translated, it gives CVSSLRSPGLASNTGELFF.

The rearrangement uses TRBV15 and TRBJ2-2; the D gene is possibly TRBD2 (5 bases). Germline V lookup: CDR1 LNHNV, CDR2 YYDKDF (reference sequence). The CDR3 length is 15 residues. The V end was cut by 6 bases, the J end by 5 bases, with 16 bases between. The CDR3 nucleotides are TGTGCCACCAGTATTTATAGCGTAACGACCGGGGAGCTGTTTTTT. Translating gives CATSIYSVTTGELFF.

The chain combines TRBV6-5 with TRBJ1-4, with D perhaps TRBD1 (6 bases). V was trimmed by 2 bases and J by 0 bases, leaving 7 bases between them. The CDR3 consists of 15 residues. Germline loops: CDR1 MNHEY, CDR2 SVGAGI. The CDR3 sequence is CASSYAGATNEKLFF. CDR3 bases: TGTGCCAGCAGTTACGCAGGGGCAACTAATGAAAAACTGTTTTTT.

The chain's CDR3 is CASRIAGGSTDTQYF. The CDR3 DNA reads TGTGCCAGCAGGATAGCGGGAGGGAGCACAGATACGCAGTATTTT. V is TRBV2 and J is TRBJ2-3; the match to TRBD2 covers 11 bases. V gave up 6 bases and J gave up 0 bases; unmatched junction bases: 2. Germline values: CDR1 SNHLY, CDR2 FYNNEI. The CDR3 extends over 15 amino acids.

The chain links TRBV5-1 to TRBJ1-3; D gene uncertain. CDR1 SGHRS and CDR2 YFSETQ come from the germline V gene. CDR3 length: 16 residues. Between the trimmed V and J ends, which lost 0 bases and 4 bases, there was a span of 14 bases. The CDR3 loop is CASSLAGSQLGNTIYF. Written as DNA, the CDR3 is TGCGCCAGCAGCTTGGCGGGATCCCAATTGGGAAACACCATATATTTT.

Here the CDR3 reads CASSDPRGVSYNEQFF. For the CDR3, the DNA is TGTGCCAGCAGTGACCCTCGGGGGGTCTCCTACAATGAGCAGTTCTTC. The chain couples TRBV28 to TRBJ2-1, with 7 bases aligning to TRBD2. This CDR3 spans 16 amino acids. The germline V gene encodes CDR1 MDHEN and CDR2 SYDVKM. After removal of 5 bases from V and 0 bases from J, the junction contained 7 bases not matched to a gene.

The chain recombines TRBV18 with TRBJ1-1, with D possibly being TRBD1 (5 bases). Germline CDR1 and CDR2: KGHSH and LQKENI. This CDR3 region has 12 residues. Deletions cut 4 bases from V and 5 bases from J, with 8 bases between. The CDR3 loop is CASSRQGTEAFF. The CDR3, as DNA: TGTGCCAGCTCACGGCAGGGTACTGAAGCTTTCTTT.

The table lists this clone with a few counts. The rearrangement uses TRBV5-1 and TRBJ2-3, with 9 bases identical to TRBD1. CDR3 length: 16 residues. With 4 bases clipped from V and 0 bases from J, the junction kept 6 bases outside the gene matches. CDR1 and CDR2 (germline): SGHRS, YFSETQ. CDR3 in amino acids: CASSTGTGTSTDTQYF. DNA for the CDR3: TGCGCCAGCAGCACCGGGACAGGGACAAGCACAGATACGCAGTATTTT.

The chain couples TRBV3-1 (or the pseudogene TRBV3-2) to TRBJ2-5; weak D call: TRBD1 (7 bases). The V gene's germline CDR1 is LGHDT and CDR2 YNNKEL (reference sequence). V shed 1 base and J shed 3 bases, with 12 bases lying between them. This CDR3 contains 15 residues. CDR3 sequence: CASSQGTRGEETQYF. CDR3 in DNA: TGTGCCAGCAGCCAAGGGACCAGGGGGGAAGAGACCCAGTACTTC.

This sequence joins TRBV28 and TRBJ2-4; D is perhaps TRBD1 (5 bases). V lost 5 bases and J 0 bases, leaving 11 bases between the germline ends. The CDR3 consists of 15 residues. Germline V lookup: CDR1 MDHEN, CDR2 SYDVKM. The CDR3 nucleotides read TGTGCCAGCAGTCGGATCGACAGAGCCAAAAACATTCAGTACTTC. Translation gives CASSRIDRAKNIQYF.

This clone was observed at least ten times. This chain links TRBV6-5 with TRBJ2-2; maybe TRBD1 (6 bases). Germline CDR1 MNHEY, CDR2 SVGAGI. Deletions cut 6 bases from V and 5 bases from J, with 7 bases between. The CDR3 sequence is 12 residues long. Here the CDR3 reads CASRQGTGELFF. The CDR3, as DNA: TGTGCCAGCAGGCAGGGGACCGGGGAGCTGTTTTTT.

The chain couples TRBV15 to TRBJ1-5; TRBD1 matches at 7 bases. With V trimmed by 0 bases and J by 2 bases, 7 bases remained unmatched. This CDR3 is 17 amino acids long. CDR1 is LNHNV, CDR2 YYDKDF, per germline (reference sequence). This CDR3 is CATSRERQGLGNQPQHF. CDR3 sequence (DNA): TGTGCCACCAGCAGAGAACGACAGGGTCTAGGCAATCAGCCCCAGCATTTT.

The J gene is TRBJ1-3, the V gene TRBV6-5, with TRBD1 identical over 10 bases. The germline V gene encodes CDR1 MNHEY and CDR2 SVGAGI. Trimming cost V 4 bases and J 1 base; bases outside gene matches: 4. This CDR3 comprises 16 residues. The CDR3 here is CASSSPGQGSGNTIYF. For the CDR3, the DNA is TGTGCCAGCAGTTCCCCGGGACAGGGGTCTGGAAACACCATATATTTT.

This clone showed up just once. Other DNA sequences in this specimen translate into the identical CDR3. V usage is TRBV5-1 and J usage is TRBJ2-1, with TRBD1 identical over 7 bases. CDR3 length: 15 residues. Germline loops: CDR1 SGHRS, CDR2 YFSETQ. Losses at the gene ends were 3 bases for V and 0 bases for J; bases not matched to a gene: 3. The CDR3 DNA sequence: TGCGCCAGCAGCTCTGCAGGGGGCTCCTACAATGAGCAGTTCTTC. Its protein product is CASSSAGGSYNEQFF.

The CDR3 DNA reads as TGTGCCAGCAGAGAGCCGGGACAGGGTAACTACGAGCAGTACTTC. Translating gives CASREPGQGNYEQYF. This chain joins TRBV2 and TRBJ2-7; 9 positions agree with TRBD1. V dropped 6 bases and J dropped 3; count of bases not matched to a gene: 9. The CDR3 length is 15 residues. The germline CDR1 and CDR2 sequences are SNHLY and FYNNEI. Based on the CDR3 plus reference TRBV2 and TRBJ2-7, the full variable domain is EPEVTQTPSHQVTQMGQEVILRCVPISNHLYFYWYRQILGQKVEFLVSFYNNEISEKSEIFDDQFSVERPDGSNFTLKIRSTKLEDSAMYFCASREPGQGNYEQYFGPGTRLTVT.

V and J are TRBV6-2 or TRBV6-3 and TRBJ2-1, with 7 bases aligning to TRBD1. Trimming cost V 5 bases and J 8 bases; bases outside gene matches: 9. The CDR3 contains 14 residues. Germline V CDR1 and CDR2: MNHEY, SVGEGT. CDR3 in DNA: TGTGCCAGCAGTACTCGCAGGGGGACGGATGAGCAGTTCTTC. It is translated as CASSTRRGTDEQFF.

This chain connects TRBV7-8 to TRBJ2-5, with TRBD2 identical over 7 bases. V trimming: 4 bases; J trimming: 5 bases; junction bases outside the gene matches: 10. The CDR3 covers 15 residues. CDR1 and CDR2 from the germline V gene are SGHVS and FQNEAQ. The CDR3, as DNA: TGTGCCAGCAGCTCCATTTGGGGGGGAGGGGAGACCCAGTACTTC. As protein: CASSSIWGGGETQYF.

This clone came up many times. The rearrangement joins TRBV18 to TRBJ2-2; tentatively, D is TRBD1 (5 bases). V lost 1 base and J 1 base, leaving 16 bases between the germline ends. The germline V gene encodes CDR1 KGHSH and CDR2 LQKENI. This CDR3 contains 18 residues. CDR3 nucleotides: TGTGCCAGCTCACCACGGTTCCCCGGGCAGGGGAACACCGGGGAGCTGTTTTTT. This sequence encodes CASSPRFPGQGNTGELFF.

This chain connects TRBV18 to TRBJ2-2; D perhaps matches TRBD2 (5 bases). From germline, CDR1 is KGHSH and CDR2 LQKENI. This CDR3 has 16 amino acids. Trimming took 0 bases from V and 8 from J, leaving 16 bases between them. The CDR3 DNA is TGTGCCAGCTCACCACCGAGGAATCGGGGATCGGGGGAGCTGTTTTTT. Protein product: CASSPPRNRGSGELFF.

This clone has more than one count but fewer than ten. The gene calls are TRBV6-6 and TRBJ1-1; 7 bases map to TRBD1. The J segment lost 10 bases and the V segment lost 5 bases, leaving 7 bases of the junction unmatched. Germline values: CDR1 MNHNY, CDR2 SVGAGI (reference sequence). This CDR3 region has 12 residues. In DNA, the CDR3 is TGTGCCAGCAGTCGGGACAGAGAGAGAGCTTTCTTT. This sequence encodes CASSRDRERAFF.

This chain uses TRBV27 with TRBJ2-1; 12 nucleotides line up with TRBD2. CDR1 and CDR2 (germline): MNHEY, SMNVEV (reference sequence). Germline trimming cut 5 bases from V and 9 bases from J; bases unmatched to any gene: 8. The CDR3 length is 15 residues. This CDR3 reads CASSPLAGGRGEQFF. The DNA for the CDR3 is TGTGCCAGCAGTCCACTAGCGGGGGGCAGAGGTGAGCAGTTCTTC.

This clone was observed a few times. The V and J genes are TRBV13 and TRBJ1-1; TRBD1 aligns across 10 bases. V lost 4 bases, J lost 3 bases, and 5 bases stayed unmatched. The CDR3 runs 15 residues. Germline values: CDR1 PRHDT, CDR2 FYEKMQ (reference sequence). CDR3 in DNA: TGTGCCAGCAGCTCACGGACAGGGGGGGACACTGAAGCTTTCTTT. This gives the protein CASSSRTGGDTEAFF. Combining the CDR3 with reference TRBV13 and TRBJ1-1 gives the whole variable domain AAGVIQSPRHLIKEKRETATLKCYPIPRHDTVYWYQQGPGQDPQFLISFYEKMQSDKGSIPDRFSAQQFSDYHSELNMSSLELGDSALYFCASSSRTGGDTEAFFGQGTRLTVV.